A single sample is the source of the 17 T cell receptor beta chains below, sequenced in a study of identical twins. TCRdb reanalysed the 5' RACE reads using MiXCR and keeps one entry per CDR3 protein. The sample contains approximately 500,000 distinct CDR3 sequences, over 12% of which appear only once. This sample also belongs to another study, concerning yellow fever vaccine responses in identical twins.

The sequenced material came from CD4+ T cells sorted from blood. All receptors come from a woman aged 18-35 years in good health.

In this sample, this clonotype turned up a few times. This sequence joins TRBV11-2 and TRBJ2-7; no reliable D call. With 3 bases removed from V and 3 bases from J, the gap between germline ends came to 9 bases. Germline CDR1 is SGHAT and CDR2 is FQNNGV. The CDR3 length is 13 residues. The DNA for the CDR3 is TGTGCCAGCAGCTTTTACACTAACTACGAGCAGTACTTC. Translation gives CASSFYTNYEQYF.

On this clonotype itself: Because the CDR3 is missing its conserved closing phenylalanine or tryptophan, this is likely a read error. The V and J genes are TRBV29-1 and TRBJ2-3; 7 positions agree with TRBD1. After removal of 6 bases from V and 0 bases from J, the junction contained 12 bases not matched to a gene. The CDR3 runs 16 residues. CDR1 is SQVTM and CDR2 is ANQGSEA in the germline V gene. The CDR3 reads CSVRPQGRTSTDTQYL. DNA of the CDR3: TGCAGCGTCAGACCACAGGGGCGAACTAGCACAGATACGCAGTATCTT.

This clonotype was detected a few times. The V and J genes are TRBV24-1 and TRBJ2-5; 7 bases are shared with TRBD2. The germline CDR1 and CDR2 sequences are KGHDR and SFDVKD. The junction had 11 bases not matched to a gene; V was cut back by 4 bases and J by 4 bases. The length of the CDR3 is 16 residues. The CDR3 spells CATSEIWASGLETQYF. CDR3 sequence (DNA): TGTGCCACCAGTGAGATTTGGGCTAGCGGACTAGAGACCCAGTACTTC.

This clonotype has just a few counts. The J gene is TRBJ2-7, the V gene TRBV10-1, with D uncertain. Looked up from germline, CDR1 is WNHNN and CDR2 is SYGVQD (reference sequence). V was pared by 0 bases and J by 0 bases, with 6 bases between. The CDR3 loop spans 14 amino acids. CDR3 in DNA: TGCGCCAGCAGTGAGTCGGCGGTCTCCTACGAGCAGTACTTC. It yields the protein CASSESAVSYEQYF.

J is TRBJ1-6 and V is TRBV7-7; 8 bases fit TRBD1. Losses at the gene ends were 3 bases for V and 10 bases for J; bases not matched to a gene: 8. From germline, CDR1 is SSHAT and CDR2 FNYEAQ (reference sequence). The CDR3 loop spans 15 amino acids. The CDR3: CASSFSEAGGSPLHF. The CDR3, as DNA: TGTGCCAGCAGCTTTTCGGAGGCAGGGGGCTCACCCCTCCACTTT.

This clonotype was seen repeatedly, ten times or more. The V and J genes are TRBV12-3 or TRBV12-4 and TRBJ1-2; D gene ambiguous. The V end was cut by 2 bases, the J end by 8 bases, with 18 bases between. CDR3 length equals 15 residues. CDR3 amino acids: CASSLTRHGLGGYTF. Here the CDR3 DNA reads TGTGCCAGCAGTTTAACCCGGCACGGTCTGGGAGGCTACACCTTC.

The CDR3 coding sequence is TGTGCCAGCAGCGGAACAGGGTCGCCCTCCTACAATGAGCAGTTCTTC. Protein sequence: CASSGTGSPSYNEQFF. This chain uses TRBV7-6 with TRBJ2-1, with D perhaps TRBD1 (6 bases). Germline loops: CDR1 SGHVS, CDR2 FNYEAQ. There are 16 residues in the CDR3. Trimming cost V 5 bases and J 0 bases, with 14 bases left between them.

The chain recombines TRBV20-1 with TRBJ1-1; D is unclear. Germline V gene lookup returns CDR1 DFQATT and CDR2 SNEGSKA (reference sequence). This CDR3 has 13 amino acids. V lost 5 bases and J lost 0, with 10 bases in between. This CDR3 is CSAAYTVNTEAFF. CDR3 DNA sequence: TGCAGTGCTGCATATACAGTGAACACTGAAGCTTTCTTT.

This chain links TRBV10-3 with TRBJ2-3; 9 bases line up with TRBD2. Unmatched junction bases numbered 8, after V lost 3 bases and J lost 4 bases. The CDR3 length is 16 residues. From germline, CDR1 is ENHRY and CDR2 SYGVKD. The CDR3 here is CAISDRGGRAPDTQYF. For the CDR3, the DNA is TGTGCCATCAGTGATCGCGGCGGGAGGGCCCCAGATACGCAGTATTTT.

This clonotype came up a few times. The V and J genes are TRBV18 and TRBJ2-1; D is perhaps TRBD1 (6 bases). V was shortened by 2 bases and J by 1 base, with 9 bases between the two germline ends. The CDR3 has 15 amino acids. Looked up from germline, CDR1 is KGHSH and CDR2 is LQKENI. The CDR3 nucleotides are TGTGCCAGCTCACCAAGGGGGACGTCCTACAATGAGCAGTTCTTC. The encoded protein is CASSPRGTSYNEQFF.

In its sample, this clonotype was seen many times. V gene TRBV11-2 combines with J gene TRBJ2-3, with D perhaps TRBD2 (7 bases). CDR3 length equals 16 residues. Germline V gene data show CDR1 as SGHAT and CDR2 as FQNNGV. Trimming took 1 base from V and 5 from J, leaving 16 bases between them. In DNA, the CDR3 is TGTGCCAGCAGCTTAGGTCCGGGGGGCCCTCGAGATACGCAGTATTTT. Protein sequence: CASSLGPGGPRDTQYF.

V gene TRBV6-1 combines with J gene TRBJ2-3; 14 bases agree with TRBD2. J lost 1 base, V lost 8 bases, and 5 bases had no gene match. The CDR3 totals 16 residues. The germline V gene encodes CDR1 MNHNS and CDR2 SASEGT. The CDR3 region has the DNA TGTGCCAGCGGGACTAGCGGGAGAGGCCGCACAGATACGCAGTATTTT. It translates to CASGTSGRGRTDTQYF.

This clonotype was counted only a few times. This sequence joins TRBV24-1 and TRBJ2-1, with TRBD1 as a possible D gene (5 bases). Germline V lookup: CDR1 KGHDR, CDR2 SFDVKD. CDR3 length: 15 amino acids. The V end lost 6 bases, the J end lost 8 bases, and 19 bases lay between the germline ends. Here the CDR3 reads CATSTPGTGRHEQFF. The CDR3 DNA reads TGTGCCACCAGTACCCCGGGTACAGGTCGGCATGAGCAGTTCTTC.

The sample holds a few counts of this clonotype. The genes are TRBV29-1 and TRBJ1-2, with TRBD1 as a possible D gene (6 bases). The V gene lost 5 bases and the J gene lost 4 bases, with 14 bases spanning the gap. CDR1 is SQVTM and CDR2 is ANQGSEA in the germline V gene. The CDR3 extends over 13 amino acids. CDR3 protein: CSVSGGRIYGYTF. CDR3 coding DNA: TGCAGCGTTTCGGGGGGGCGAATCTATGGCTACACCTTC.

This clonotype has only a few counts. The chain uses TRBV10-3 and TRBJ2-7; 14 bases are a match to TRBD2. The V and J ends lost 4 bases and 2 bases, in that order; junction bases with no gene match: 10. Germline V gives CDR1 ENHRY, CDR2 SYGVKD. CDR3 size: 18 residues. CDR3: CAISAGTSGSRGPYEQYF. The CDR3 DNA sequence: TGTGCCATCAGTGCGGGGACTAGCGGGAGTAGGGGCCCCTACGAGCAGTACTTC.

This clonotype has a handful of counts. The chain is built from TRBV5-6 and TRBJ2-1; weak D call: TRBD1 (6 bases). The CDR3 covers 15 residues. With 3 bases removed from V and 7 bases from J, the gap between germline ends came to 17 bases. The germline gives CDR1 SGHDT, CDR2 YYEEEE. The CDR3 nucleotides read TGTGCCAGCAGCTCGGGGACAAATACTTTGAATGAGCAGTTCTTC. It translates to CASSSGTNTLNEQFF.

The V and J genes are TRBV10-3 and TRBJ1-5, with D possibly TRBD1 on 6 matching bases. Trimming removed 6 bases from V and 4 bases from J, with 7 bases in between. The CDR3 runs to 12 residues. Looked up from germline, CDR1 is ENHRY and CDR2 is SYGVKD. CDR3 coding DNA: TGTGCCATCAGCAGGGGTAATCAGCCCCAGCATTTT. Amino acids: CAISRGNQPQHF.